This T cell receptor (beta chain) was profiled in a study of shared clonotypes between healthy human individuals. Looking at the study overall: In total, the donors were a couple of women and three men aged 18 to 49.

All of the donors resided in Nashville, Tennessee, and each was a Caucasian adult. The deep-level immunoSEQ assay was used. Sequencing used immunoSEQ multiplex PCR; TCRdb keeps in-frame clones, though not all of them. The data hold approximately 500,000 clones, with roughly 78% observed a single time. Sequencing used PBMCs. This receptor was obtained from a middle-aged woman in good health. Some clones in this sample may be carry-over from other donors' samples.

In DNA form, the CDR3 reads TGTGCCAGCAGTCTTAGGGGGACCGGGGAGCTGTTTTTT. It codes for CASSLRGTGELFF. The chain links TRBV11-2 to TRBJ2-2; possibly TRBD1 for D (6 bases). Germline V gene data show CDR1 as SGHAT and CDR2 as FQNNGV. Trimming took 6 bases from V and 5 from J, leaving 10 bases between them. This CDR3 has 13 residues.